There are a few counts of the clone carrying this TCR beta chain. Its antigen is not known. The sample comes from a study of shared clonotypes between healthy human individuals. Across the whole study: Every donor yielded three CD4 naive, three CD4 memory, two CD8 naive and one CD8 memory plate.

General study points: The study sampled only blood, and tissue repertoires likely differ.

CD4+ cells were split into CD45RA+ naive and CD45RA-negative memory subsets. Deep was the level used in running the assay. Assay: immunoSEQ multiplex PCR; the TCRdb copy retains only in-frame clones and omits some. The table shows roughly 680,000 clones, with 55% to 75% occurring only once. Germline loops: CDR1 SGHRS, CDR2 YFSETQ. CDR3 length: 16 residues. V lost 2 bases and J lost 7; bases outside the gene matches: 4. Specimen: memory CD4+ T cells sorted from blood. Stated subset: CD45RA-negative fraction. The chain couples TRBV5-1 to TRBJ2-1, with 15 bases lining up with TRBD2. This TCR derives from a woman aged 25 to 39 in good health. The CDR3 coding sequence is TGCGCCAGCAGCTTTGGACTAGCGGGAGGGCAGAATGAGCAGTTCTTC. Its translation: CASSFGLAGGQNEQFF. The full variable domain, with the rest looked up from reference TRBV5-1 and TRBJ2-1, is KAGVTQTPRYLIKTRGQQVTLSCSPISGHRSVSWYQQTPGQGLQFLFEYFSETQRNKGNFPGRFSGRQFSNSRSEMNVSTLELGDSALYLCASSFGLAGGQNEQFFGPGTRLTVL.